Sequencing of this T cell receptor (beta chain) was carried out in a study of blood T cell repertoires in COVID-19. Resolution of symptoms, clearance, or two negative PCRs was present in recovered Cohort 3 donors. The V gene end was trimmed by 5 bases and the J gene end by 7 bases; junction bases not matched to a gene: 17. Germline CDR1 and CDR2: MDHEN and SYDVKM. This CDR3 spans 16 amino acids. Libraries were prepared by immunoSEQ multiplex PCR; TCRdb keeps only in-frame clonotypes and omits some of them. The sample has about 300,000 clones, over 75% seen once; the top ten hold roughly a tenth. Sequencing input: PBMCs or T cells enriched from blood (not recorded which). This sequence was found in a woman in her late teens or twenties who had recovered from COVID-19. The gene calls are TRBV28 and TRBJ2-7; 7 nucleotides align to TRBD1. CDR3: CASSTPGQYAPQEQYF. The CDR3, as DNA: TGTGCCAGCAGTACTCCGGGACAGTATGCCCCTCAGGAGCAGTACTTC.